The clone carrying this T cell receptor (beta chain) turned up a few times. The data originate from a study of shared T cell receptors in the human thymus. This CDR3 has 20 amino acids. CDR1 is LGHNA and CDR2 is YNFKEQ in the germline V gene. Unmatched junction bases numbered 31, after V lost 5 bases and J lost 12 bases. Libraries were prepared by immunoSEQ multiplex PCR; TCRdb keeps only in-frame clonotypes and omits some of them. The data show roughly 500,000 clones, around 78% seen once. These data were likewise used in another study, on human thymus T cells.

V gene TRBV4-2 combines with J gene TRBJ2-1; TRBD2 matches at 7 bases. This clonotype originated in a boy in the first two years of life with a congenital heart defect. Sequenced material: thymocytes. For the CDR3, the DNA is TGTGCCAGCAGCGGCCGGGGCGCGGGAGCCATAGAGGCGACAATGAGGGGGCAGTTCTTC. Translation gives CASSGRGAGAIEATMRGQFF.